Given below is one TCR beta chain in context. This clone's antigen is unknown. Inclusive of the bounding cysteine and phenylalanine, the CDR3 is 16 residues long. No DNA is listed. Taken from the germline V gene (reference sequence), the CDR1 and CDR2 loops are LNHDA and SQIVND. The sample is drawn from a study of CXCR3-negative and CXCR3-positive naive CD8 T cells (dated by TCRdb to between 2017 and 2020). Broadly, across the study: Some 130 million TRB reads were obtained in total, roughly 1.5 +/- 0.3 million reads per library. Diversity and physicochemical repertoire analyses were performed on about ten donors pooled from two independent experiments. Naive subsets from several donors and memory cells from 3 donors were included in the TRBV-TRBJ cluster analysis.

Each CD8+ T cell subset was flow-sorted in triplicate, and 300,000 or so cells per subset were placed directly into RLT lysis buffer. Naive CD8+ T cells were defined stringently as CD45RO-CCR7+CD27+CD95- to exclude memory contaminants. Standard density gradient centrifugation was used to isolate peripheral blood mononuclear cells from buffy coats. A FACSAria III was used to flow-sort naive CXCR3-negative and CXCR3-positive CD8+ T cells. Total RNA was extracted from sorted cells using an RNeasy Mini Kit. Instrument on record: NextSeq 550. The Human TCR Profiling Kit (MiLaboratory) was used to make UMI-labeled 5' RACE TRB cDNA libraries. The full amount of extracted RNA was used for cDNA synthesis, and the full amount of resulting cDNA was used for PCR amplification. Libraries were prepared in parallel with an identical number of PCR cycles. On the authors' methods: MIGEC and MiXCR extracted about 53,000 +/- 10,000 unique UMI-labeled TRB cDNA molecules per library, requiring at least two reads per UMI. On average, each library contained approximately 40,000 +/- 10,000 functional in-frame TRB CDR3 nucleotide clonotypes without stop codons. After downsampling to 5000 UMI-labeled TRB molecules per sample, diversity metrics, including normalized Shannon-Wiener and Chao1, were computed in VDJtools. For the central five CDR3 residues, VDJtools calculated physicochemical properties weighted by clonotype size, namely interaction energy, strength, volume and Kidera factor 4. Following reprocessing of the reads by TCRdb, the data hold one row per CDR3 protein sequence and no DNA is available. The V and J calls were not made by the authors but by TCRdb's processing. The sample's table lists a count of about 98,000 distinct CDR3 sequences. Approximately 1.1% of the sample goes to the ten largest clones.

The full study reports these points: Similar TRBV-TRBJ usage was shown by naive CXCR3-negative and CXCR3-positive cells from the same donor, whereas distinct patterns were shown by memory cells. Compared with CXCR3-negative naive cells, CXCR3-positive naive cells had TRB CDR3s with higher hydrophobicity (lower Kidera factor 4), lower energy, and higher strength and volume indices. Both naive subsets had comparably high repertoire diversity, while memory CD8+ T cells had much lower repertoire diversity. Because CXCR3 expression was partially decreased after cryopreservation, freshly isolated PBMCs were used for most assays. Because surface CD5, which is linked to self-reactivity in mice, was comparable between the naive subsets, TCR interaction strength was also inferred from the physicochemical properties of TRB CDR3s.

The chain is made from TRBV19 and TRBJ2-7; as DNA is missing, the TRBD2 call by TCRdb cannot be tested. The TCR was taken from a human donor in good health. Some clones in this sample may be carry-over from other donors' samples. The source material was naive CXCR3+ CD8+ T cells from blood. Read against the paper, the sample's cell subset or site label means: CD45RO-CCR7+CD27+CD95- naive CD8+ T cells expressing CXCR3 (TNR3+). The CDR3: CASSTRDGLPSGEQYF.